This entry lists 8 T cell receptor beta chains sequenced from one sample in a study of regulatory T cells in long-lasting Graves disease. The sample's time point: persistent/refractory GD, antithyroid drugs over 5 years with positive TRAb. After RNA was extracted from PBMCs, the TCR library was made from it. Sequencing libraries for TCR beta were prepared with iRepertoire HTBI primers and Arm-PCR of CDR3 regions. Each CDR3 protein gets one entry after TCRdb re-called the multiplex PCR reads with MiXCR. In the table there are 360,000 or so distinct CDR3 sequences, around 23% of which are singletons. The starting material was peripheral blood mononuclear cells (PBMCs), obtained when the disease was refractory, from a patient treated with antithyroid drugs. These receptors all stem from a woman in her thirties or forties with Graves disease.

This clonotype was seen ten or more times. The chain is built from TRBV11-2 and TRBJ1-2; D gene unclear. The CDR3 totals 14 residues. Germline CDR1 and CDR2: SGHAT and FQNNGV. V was cut by 6 bases and J by 2 bases, with 13 bases left in between. CDR3 sequence (DNA): TGTGCCAGCAGTTCCATGTCGGGGAACTATGGCTACACCTTC. Translating gives CASSSMSGNYGYTF.

This clonotype was detected ten times or more. CDR3 nucleotides: TGTGCCAGCAGTTTAAGCGGGGGGGGCACTGAAGCTTTCTTT. It codes for CASSLSGGGTEAFF. The chain combines TRBV28 with TRBJ1-1; a weak D match, TRBD1 (5 bases). Germline V CDR1 and CDR2: MDHEN, SYDVKM. V shed 2 bases and J shed 4 bases, with 11 bases lying between them. The CDR3 runs 14 residues.

This clonotype has ten or more counts. The genes are TRBV12-3 or TRBV12-4 and TRBJ1-2, with D hard to call. The CDR3 extends over 15 amino acids. V gave up 6 bases and J gave up 0 bases, with 14 bases separating them. The CDR3 sequence is CASSNFPTANYGYTF. In DNA form, the CDR3 reads TGTGCCAGCAGCAACTTCCCAACAGCTAACTATGGCTACACCTTC.

Ten or more counts support this clonotype. The chain links TRBV13 to TRBJ2-7; D unresolved. Germline CDR1 reads PRHDT; CDR2 reads FYEKMQ (reference sequence). V lost 4 bases and J lost 3, with 7 bases in between. The CDR3 has 12 amino acids. The DNA for the CDR3 is TGTGCCAGCAGCTCCTTACACTACGAGCAGTACTTC. Encoded protein: CASSSLHYEQYF.

The V call is TRBV5-6, the J call TRBJ1-1; possible D gene TRBD1, 6 bases. CDR1 and CDR2 (germline): SGHDT, YYEEEE. The CDR3 covers 14 residues. The germline V and J ends were trimmed by 1 base and 10 bases, with 17 bases remaining between them. The CDR3 region is CASSLLTGSLRAFF. CDR3 DNA: TGTGCCAGCAGCTTGCTTACAGGGTCGTTGAGAGCTTTCTTT.

This clonotype was found many times. The V gene is TRBV29-1, the J gene TRBJ2-2; 9 bases are a match to TRBD1. The J segment lost 4 bases and the V segment lost 5 bases, leaving 8 bases of the junction unmatched. Germline lookup yields CDR1 SQVTM and CDR2 ANQGSEA. The CDR3 covers 15 residues. For the CDR3, the DNA is TGCAGCGTTCAACCGACAGGGGGTCCCACCGGGGAGCTGTTTTTT. Translation gives CSVQPTGGPTGELFF.

Many counts were recorded for this clonotype. The rearrangement uses TRBV12-3 or TRBV12-4 and TRBJ2-2; the D gene is possibly TRBD2 (6 bases). The CDR3 is 15 amino acids. Trimming took 5 bases from V and 8 from J, leaving 18 bases between them. The CDR3 region is CASSPRGSSKGELFF. CDR3 DNA: TGTGCCAGCAGTCCCCGGGGGAGTAGTAAGGGGGAGCTGTTTTTT.

This clonotype appeared many times. The rearrangement joins TRBV27 to TRBJ1-2; D may be TRBD1 (6 bases). Germline V CDR1 and CDR2: MNHEY, SMNVEV (reference sequence). V was clipped by 5 bases and J by 4 bases, with 14 bases between them. The CDR3 is 14 amino acids. The CDR3 is CASSPGGSGYGYTF. In nucleotides, the CDR3 is TGTGCCAGCAGTCCCGGGGGCTCCGGCTATGGCTACACCTTC.